The present T cell receptor (beta chain) was sequenced within a study of T-cell reconstitution after alpha-beta-depleted transplantation in children. J gave up 1 base and V 0 bases, and 4 bases lay outside the gene matches. The CDR3 has 15 residues. The germline V gene has CDR1 DFQATT and CDR2 SNEGSKA (reference sequence). TCRbeta library construction was performed incorporating unique molecular identifiers. TCRdb independently ran MiXCR on the PCR reads; one entry per CDR3 protein. The table has approximately 420,000 distinct CDR3 sequences, about 11% seen once; the top ten hold 4.5% to 6.5%. The source is a human donor who donated a stem cell graft to a child with acute myeloid leukemia. Specimen: PBMCs from the stem cell graft donor, collected from the stem cell graft. The chain employs TRBV20-1 and TRBJ2-7; 9 positions match TRBD2. In nucleotides, the CDR3 is TGCAGTGCTAGAGATCTAGCGGGACTTTCCTACGAGCAGTACTTC. It encodes CSARDLAGLSYEQYF.